The 28 T cell receptor beta chains reported below all come from one sample, sequenced in a study of shared clonotypes between healthy human individuals. The protocol was immunoSEQ multiplex PCR, while the TCRdb copy is restricted to in-frame clones and leaves out a portion. The sample consists of more than 2,000,000 clones, approximately 92% of them appearing once. The sequenced material came from naive CD4+ T cells sorted from blood. Subset indicated: CD45RA+ positively selected. These receptors were collected from a man between 18 and 29 years old in good health.

The chain recombines TRBV11-3 with TRBJ2-3, with 12 bases matching TRBD2. V trimming: 4 bases; J trimming: 5 bases; junction bases outside the gene matches: 1. In germline, CDR1 is SGHNT, CDR2 YENEEA. This CDR3 is built from 14 residues. The chain's CDR3 is CASSSTSGGDTQYF. CDR3 bases: TGTGCCAGCAGCTCGACTAGCGGGGGAGATACGCAGTATTTT.

The chain is built from TRBV6-6 and TRBJ1-3; D gene ambiguous. V was shortened by 0 bases and J by 8 bases, with 17 bases between the two germline ends. The V gene's germline CDR1 is MNHNY and CDR2 SVGAGI (reference sequence). The CDR3 length is 16 residues. CDR3 amino acids: CASSYSDGTRRYTIYF. CDR3 bases: TGTGCCAGCAGTTACTCGGACGGTACCCGGAGGTACACCATATATTTT.

This chain connects TRBV19 to TRBJ2-1, with TRBD2 matching 12 bases. Trimming cost V 7 bases and J 0 bases; bases outside gene matches: 10. Looked up from germline, CDR1 is LNHDA and CDR2 is SQIVND (reference sequence). The CDR3 is made up of 18 amino acids. CDR3 sequence: CASTELAGGSSSYNEQFF. The DNA of the CDR3 is TGTGCCAGTACCGAACTAGCGGGGGGATCCAGCTCCTACAATGAGCAGTTCTTC.

This clone was observed a few times. The J gene is TRBJ1-5, the V gene TRBV19; D is unclear. CDR1 and CDR2 (germline): LNHDA, SQIVND (reference sequence). This CDR3 region has 14 residues. V lost 6 bases, J lost 4 bases, and 13 bases lay in between. Here the CDR3 DNA reads TGTGCCAGTAGGAGTTCGGGTGTAAATCAGCCCCAGCATTTT. Encoded protein: CASRSSGVNQPQHF.

The rearrangement uses TRBV12-2 and TRBJ2-3; the table gives TRBD2 as D, unverified against the DNA. TRBV12-2 is reported as a pseudogene. The CDR3 runs 15 residues. CDR3 region: CASRLEREAPDTQYF. Here the CDR3 DNA reads TGTGCAAGTCGCTTAGAACGGGAGGCCCCAGATACGCAGTATTTT.

The chain links TRBV19 to TRBJ2-2; D gene unclear. This CDR3 is built from 14 residues. Trimming cost V 5 bases and J 6 bases, with 13 bases left between them. Germline V gene data show CDR1 as LNHDA and CDR2 as SQIVND (reference sequence). The CDR3, as DNA: TGTGCCAGTAGTGAAGAAACTGGTGCCGGGGAGCTGTTTTTT. Protein sequence: CASSEETGAGELFF.

The V and J genes are TRBV5-1 and TRBJ2-3; TRBD1 aligns across 10 bases. Germline trimming cut 3 bases from V and 2 bases from J; bases unmatched to any gene: 6. Germline V gene data show CDR1 as SGHRS and CDR2 as YFSETQ. This CDR3 spans 16 amino acids. CDR3 in amino acids: CASSSTGTGVTDTQYF. As DNA, the CDR3 is TGCGCCAGCAGCTCAACCGGGACAGGGGTCACAGATACGCAGTATTTT.

CDR3 in amino acids: CASSIPGTGLETQYF. In DNA, the CDR3 is TGTGCCAGCAGCATACCAGGGACAGGGTTAGAGACCCAGTACTTC. V usage is TRBV7-9 and J usage is TRBJ2-5; 9 bases fit TRBD1. This CDR3 region has 15 residues. Germline V gene lookup returns CDR1 SEHNR and CDR2 FQNEAQ (reference sequence). V gave up 5 bases and J gave up 4 bases; unmatched junction bases: 8. The entire variable domain, with the rest obtained from reference TRBV7-9 and TRBJ2-5, is as follows: DTGVSQNPRHKITKRGQNVTFRCDPISEHNRLYWYRQTLGQGPEFLTYFQNEAQLEKSRLLSDRFSAERPKGSFSTLEIQRTEQGDSAMYLCASSIPGTGLETQYFGPGTRLLVL.

This chain links TRBV18 with TRBJ2-1, with D perhaps matching TRBD1 (6 bases). V was cut by 2 bases and J by 7 bases, with 12 bases left in between. The CDR3 sequence is 14 residues long. The germline V gene has CDR1 KGHSH and CDR2 LQKENI. The CDR3 bases are TGTGCCAGCTCACCAACTCAGGGGAGTAATGAGCAGTTCTTC. Translating it yields CASSPTQGSNEQFF.

The chain combines TRBV6-5 with TRBJ2-5; D call uncertain. The V gene lost 4 bases and the J gene lost 4 bases, with 16 bases spanning the gap. Germline V gene lookup returns CDR1 MNHEY and CDR2 SVGAGI. This CDR3 has 15 amino acids. CDR3 in amino acids: CASSSSSLGLETQYF. The CDR3 DNA follows: TGTGCCAGCAGTTCGAGTTCGTTGGGCTTAGAGACCCAGTACTTC.

This clone was detected only once. The chain has TRBV10-3 and TRBJ2-7, with D possibly being TRBD1 (6 bases). Trimming pared 10 bases from V and 3 bases from J, leaving 16 bases between. The germline gives CDR1 ENHRY, CDR2 SYGVKD. CDR3 size: 13 residues. CDR3 nucleotides: TGTGCCACCACCTCGGGACAAAACTACGAGCAGTACTTC. Protein product: CATTSGQNYEQYF.

V and J are TRBV7-2 and TRBJ2-3, with TRBD2 matching over 10 bases. V was pared by 7 bases and J by 0 bases, with 16 bases of the junction left unmatched. Germline CDR1 is SGHTA and CDR2 is FQGNSA. CDR3 length: 19 amino acids. The CDR3 loop is CASTREWASGSTSTDTQYF. The DNA of the CDR3 is TGTGCCAGCACCCGCGAGTGGGCTAGCGGGAGCACTAGCACAGATACGCAGTATTTT.

Concerning this clone itself: The conserved final phenylalanine or tryptophan is absent from the CDR3, which likely points to a read error. The rearrangement joins TRBV20-1 to TRBJ1-1, with unresolved D. The V gene's germline CDR1 is DFQATT and CDR2 SNEGSKA (reference sequence). This CDR3 spans 11 amino acids. CDR3 protein: CSTRDDPEAFL. Written as DNA, the CDR3 is TGCAGTACTAGAGATGACCCCGAAGCTTTCCTT.

V is TRBV30 and J is TRBJ2-3; perhaps TRBD2 as D (6 bases). The germline V gene has CDR1 GTSNPN and CDR2 SVGIG (reference sequence). The CDR3 spans 19 residues. V was cut by 5 bases and J by 2 bases, with 29 bases left in between. In nucleotides, the CDR3 is TGTGCCTGGGTCCCAACCGGGACTGATTACACCCCCCCCACAGATACGCAGTATTTT. The encoded protein is CAWVPTGTDYTPPTDTQYF. The entire variable domain, with the rest obtained from reference TRBV30 and TRBJ2-3, is as follows: SQTIHQWPATLVQPVGSPLSLECTVEGTSNPNLYWYRQAAGRGLQLLFYSVGIGQISSEVPQNLSASRPQDRQFILSSKKLLLSDSGFYLCAWVPTGTDYTPPTDTQYFGPGTRLTVL.

The rearrangement links TRBV7-8 to TRBJ2-7; 10 nucleotides agree with TRBD2. This CDR3 spans 15 amino acids. V trimming: 1 base; J trimming: 4 bases; junction bases outside the gene matches: 4. Germline V gene data show CDR1 as SGHVS and CDR2 as FQNEAQ. The CDR3 DNA follows: TGTGCCAGCAGCTTAGAGAGCGGGGGGGCTTACGAGCAGTACTTC. Translated: CASSLESGGAYEQYF.

This rearrangement joins TRBV6-1 to TRBJ1-2; 7 bases are a match to TRBD1. The J segment lost 5 bases and the V segment lost 1 base, leaving 7 bases of the junction unmatched. The germline CDR1 and CDR2 sequences are MNHNS and SASEGT. The length of the CDR3 is 15 residues. The CDR3 is CASSEEGADWYGYTF. For the CDR3, the DNA is TGTGCCAGCAGTGAAGAGGGGGCGGATTGGTATGGCTACACCTTC.

This chain links TRBV11-2 with TRBJ2-3; 12 nucleotides agree with TRBD2. CDR1 SGHAT and CDR2 FQNNGV come from the germline V gene. The junction had 4 bases not matched to a gene; V was cut back by 1 base and J by 2 bases. The CDR3 loop spans 17 amino acids. The CDR3 loop reads CASSLGRTSGITDTQYF. The CDR3 nucleotides are TGTGCCAGCAGCTTAGGTCGGACTAGCGGGATCACAGATACGCAGTATTTT.

This clone has only a few counts. At one end the junction does not follow the germline gene, possibly because of a read error. CDR3 sequence (DNA): TGTGCCAGCAGGAACGTTCTCTTT. Translating it yields CASRNVLF. The V and J genes are TRBV6-5 and TRBJ1-1; D not certain. The CDR3 covers 8 residues. The germline gives CDR1 MNHEY, CDR2 SVGAGI.

This clone was recorded once. The chain employs TRBV5-1 and TRBJ2-1; a possible D gene is TRBD2 (6 bases). This CDR3 is built from 14 residues. CDR1 is SGHRS and CDR2 is YFSETQ in the germline V gene. V was trimmed by 6 bases and J by 3 bases, leaving 13 bases between them. The CDR3 nucleotides are TGCGCCAGCACCGGGGAGGTAAGCTACAATGAGCAGTTCTTC. This gives the protein CASTGEVSYNEQFF.

The chain employs TRBV6-5 and TRBJ1-1; perhaps TRBD1 as D (6 bases). With 2 bases removed from V and 5 bases from J, the gap between germline ends came to 15 bases. The CDR3 covers 15 residues. Germline loops: CDR1 MNHEY, CDR2 SVGAGI. This chain's CDR3 is CASSYGGVRETEAFF. CDR3 DNA: TGTGCCAGCAGTTACGGGGGCGTACGAGAAACTGAAGCTTTCTTT.

V and J are TRBV5-4 and TRBJ1-1, with TRBD1 identical over 8 bases. Germline lookup yields CDR1 SGHNT and CDR2 YYREEE (reference sequence). J lost 4 bases, V lost 4 bases, and 15 bases had no gene match. CDR3 length equals 17 residues. CDR3 sequence reads: CASSHADRGWGGTEAFF. The DNA of the CDR3 is TGTGCCAGCAGCCATGCTGACAGGGGATGGGGTGGCACTGAAGCTTTCTTT.

Only one count was recorded for this clone. The rearrangement links TRBV7-6 to TRBJ2-3, with TRBD2 identical over 11 bases. Trimming took 3 bases from V and 1 from J; bases not matched to a gene: 3. CDR3 length: 16 residues. Germline CDR1 is SGHVS and CDR2 is FNYEAQ. The CDR3 nucleotides read TGTGCCAGCAGCTTCGGGACTAGCGGACGCACAGATACGCAGTATTTT. Amino acid sequence: CASSFGTSGRTDTQYF.

The chain couples TRBV4-2 to TRBJ1-2; D unclear. Germline CDR1 and CDR2: LGHNA and YNFKEQ. V was shortened by 4 bases and J by 0 bases, with 15 bases between the two germline ends. The CDR3 has 16 amino acids. The CDR3 here is CASSRQEAWTNYGYTF. The CDR3 nucleotides are TGTGCCAGCAGCCGCCAAGAGGCTTGGACTAACTATGGCTACACCTTC.

The chain uses TRBV19 and TRBJ1-2, with D unresolved. The germline V and J ends were trimmed by 5 bases and 7 bases, with 8 bases remaining between them. The CDR3 sequence is 11 residues long. The V gene's germline CDR1 is LNHDA and CDR2 SQIVND (reference sequence). DNA of the CDR3: TGTGCCAGTAGTTGGAGGTCTGGCTACACCTTC. Translation: CASSWRSGYTF.

V gene TRBV6-5 combines with J gene TRBJ2-7; a possible D gene is TRBD1 (5 bases). V dropped 2 bases and J dropped 5 bases, with 16 bases sitting between them. This CDR3 has 15 amino acids. Looked up from germline, CDR1 is MNHEY and CDR2 is SVGAGI. CDR3 region: CASSYVGGARDEQYF. The CDR3 bases are TGTGCCAGCAGTTACGTAGGTGGGGCTCGGGACGAGCAGTACTTC.

J is TRBJ1-1 and V is TRBV9; no clear D gene. V was clipped by 4 bases and J by 2 bases, with 15 bases between them. Germline CDR1 is SGDLS and CDR2 is YYNGEE. This CDR3 is built from 15 residues. The CDR3 reads CASSLIEAVNTEAFF. The CDR3 DNA follows: TGTGCCAGCAGCCTTATCGAAGCAGTCAACACTGAAGCTTTCTTT.

This clone has just a few counts. The chain is built from TRBV13 and TRBJ1-1; D unresolved. Germline values: CDR1 PRHDT, CDR2 FYEKMQ (reference sequence). V was shortened by 5 bases and J by 7 bases, with 14 bases between the two germline ends. CDR3 size: 13 residues. CDR3 sequence: CASSPLTLSEAFF. The CDR3 DNA reads as TGTGCCAGCAGCCCCCTCACCCTCAGTGAAGCTTTCTTT. Combining the CDR3 with reference TRBV13 and TRBJ1-1 gives the whole variable domain AAGVIQSPRHLIKEKRETATLKCYPIPRHDTVYWYQQGPGQDPQFLISFYEKMQSDKGSIPDRFSAQQFSDYHSELNMSSLELGDSALYFCASSPLTLSEAFFGQGTRLTVV.

The J gene is TRBJ2-3, the V gene TRBV18, with D unclear. This CDR3 has 16 amino acids. The ends were cut back, 2 bases at V and 0 bases at J, with 12 bases in the middle. Germline V gene data show CDR1 as KGHSH and CDR2 as LQKENI. DNA for the CDR3: TGTGCCAGCTCACCATCCGCGCTACCTAGCACAGATACGCAGTATTTT. This gives the protein CASSPSALPSTDTQYF.